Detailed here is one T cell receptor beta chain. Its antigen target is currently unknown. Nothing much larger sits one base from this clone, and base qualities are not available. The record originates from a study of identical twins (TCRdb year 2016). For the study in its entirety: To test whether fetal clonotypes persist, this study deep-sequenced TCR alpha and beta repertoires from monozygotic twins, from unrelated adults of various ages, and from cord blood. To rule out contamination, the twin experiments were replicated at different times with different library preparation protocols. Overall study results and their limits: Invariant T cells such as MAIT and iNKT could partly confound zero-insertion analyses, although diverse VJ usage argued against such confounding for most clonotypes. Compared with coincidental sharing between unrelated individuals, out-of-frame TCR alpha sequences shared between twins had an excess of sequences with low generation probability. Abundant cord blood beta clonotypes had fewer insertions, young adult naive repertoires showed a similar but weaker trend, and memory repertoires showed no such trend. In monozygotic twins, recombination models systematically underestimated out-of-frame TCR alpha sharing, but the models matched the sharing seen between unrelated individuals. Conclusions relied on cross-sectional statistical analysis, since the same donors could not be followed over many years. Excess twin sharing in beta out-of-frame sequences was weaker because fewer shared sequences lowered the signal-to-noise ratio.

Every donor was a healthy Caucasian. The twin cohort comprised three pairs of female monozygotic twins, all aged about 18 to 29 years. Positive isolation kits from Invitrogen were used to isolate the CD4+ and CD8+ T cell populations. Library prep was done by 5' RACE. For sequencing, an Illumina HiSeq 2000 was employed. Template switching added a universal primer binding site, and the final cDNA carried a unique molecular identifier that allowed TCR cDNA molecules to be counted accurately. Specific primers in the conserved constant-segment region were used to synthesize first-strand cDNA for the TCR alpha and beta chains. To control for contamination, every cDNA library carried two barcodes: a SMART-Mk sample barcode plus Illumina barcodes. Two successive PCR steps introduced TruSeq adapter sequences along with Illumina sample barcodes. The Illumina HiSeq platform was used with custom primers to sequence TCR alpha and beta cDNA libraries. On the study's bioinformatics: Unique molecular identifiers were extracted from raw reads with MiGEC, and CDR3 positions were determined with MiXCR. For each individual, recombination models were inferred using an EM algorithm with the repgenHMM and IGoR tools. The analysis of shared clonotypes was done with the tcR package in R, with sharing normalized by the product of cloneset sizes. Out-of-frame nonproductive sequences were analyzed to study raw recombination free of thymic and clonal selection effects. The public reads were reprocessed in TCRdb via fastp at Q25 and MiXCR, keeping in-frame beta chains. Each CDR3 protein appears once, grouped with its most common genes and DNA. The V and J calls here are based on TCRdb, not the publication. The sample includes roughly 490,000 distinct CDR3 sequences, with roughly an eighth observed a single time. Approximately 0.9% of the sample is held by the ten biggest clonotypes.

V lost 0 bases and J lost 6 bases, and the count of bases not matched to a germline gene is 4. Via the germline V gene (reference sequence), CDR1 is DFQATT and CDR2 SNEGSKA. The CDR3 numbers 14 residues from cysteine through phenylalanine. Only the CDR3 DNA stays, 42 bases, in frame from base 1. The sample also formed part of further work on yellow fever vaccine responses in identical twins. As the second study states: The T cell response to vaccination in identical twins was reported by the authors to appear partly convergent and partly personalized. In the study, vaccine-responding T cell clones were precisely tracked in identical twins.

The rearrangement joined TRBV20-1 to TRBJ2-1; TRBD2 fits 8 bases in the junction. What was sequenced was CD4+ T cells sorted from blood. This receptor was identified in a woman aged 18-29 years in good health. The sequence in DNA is TGCAGTGCTAGAGAGGTAGCGGGACTCAATGAGCAGTTCTTC. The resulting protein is CSAREVAGLNEQFF.